This is a list of T cell receptor beta chains from one sample in a study of cytomegalovirus exposure and HLA in healthy donors. Sequencing used immunoSEQ multiplex PCR; TCRdb keeps in-frame clones, though not all of them. Seen here are 130,000 or so clones, approximately 84% observed once, and the top ten hold approximately 1.9%. The sequencing sample was made of PBMCs. All receptors derive from a middle-aged woman in good health and CMV-seronegative. The CDR3 runs from the conserved cysteine through the conserved F or W. D genes are given only for firm matches. Clone size is stated in some rows and not others, as once, few, many or a class when expanded.

d_gene: .
abundance: .
v_gene: TRBV19
j_gene: TRBJ1-1
CDR3nt: TGTACCAGTAGTAGGTCCGCGGAAGCTTTCTTT
CDR3aa: CTSSRSAEAFF

d_gene: .
abundance: .
v_gene: TRBV6-5
j_gene: TRBJ2-5
CDR3nt: TGTGCCAGCAGTTATACCGGAGACGGTATAGGGACCCAGTACTTC
CDR3aa: CASSYTGDGIGTQYF

d_gene: TRBD2
abundance: .
v_gene: TRBV6-6
j_gene: TRBJ2-7
CDR3nt: TGTGCCAGCAGCCTAGCGGGAGGGAGAGAGCAATACTTC
CDR3aa: CASSLAGGREQYF

d_gene: .
abundance: .
v_gene: TRBV7-9
j_gene: TRBJ1-2
CDR3nt: TGTGCCAGCAGGCAACTCTCAGGATCTGTTGGCTACACCTTC
CDR3aa: CASRQLSGSVGYTF

d_gene: .
abundance: .
v_gene: TRBV7-9
j_gene: TRBJ1-1
CDR3nt: TGTGCCAGCAGCTCACAATCGAACACTGAAGCTTTCTTT
CDR3aa: CASSSQSNTEAFF

d_gene: TRBD1
abundance: .
v_gene: TRBV7-9
j_gene: TRBJ1-2
CDR3nt: TGTGCCAGCAGCTCAACCTCCCCGGACAGGGAGGCGGAAAGCTATGGCTACACCTTC
CDR3aa: CASSSTSPDREAESYGYTF

d_gene: TRBD1
abundance: few
v_gene: TRBV9
j_gene: TRBJ2-5
CDR3nt: TGTGCCAGCAGCATAGGGACAGGTCCCGTAGAGACCCAGTACTTC
CDR3aa: CASSIGTGPVETQYF

d_gene: .
abundance: .
v_gene: TRBV27
j_gene: TRBJ2-7
CDR3nt: TGTGCCAGCAGTTTGCGAGGTTACTCGTACGAGCAGTACTTC
CDR3aa: CASSLRGYSYEQYF

d_gene: TRBD2
abundance: once
v_gene: TRBV27
j_gene: TRBJ2-1
CDR3nt: TGTGCCAGCAGTTTGAGGGCTAGCGGTGTGAGGAATGAGCAGTTCTTC
CDR3aa: CASSLRASGVRNEQFF

d_gene: .
abundance: .
v_gene: TRBV27
j_gene: TRBJ1-4
CDR3nt: TGTGCCAGCAGTTTATTTGTCGGGGGGGAAAAACTGTTTTTT
CDR3aa: CASSLFVGGEKLFF

d_gene: .
abundance: .
v_gene: TRBV5-8
j_gene: TRBJ2-1
CDR3nt: TGTGCCAGCAGCTTGGACGGGAGCTCCTACAATGAGCAGTTCTTC
CDR3aa: CASSLDGSSYNEQFF

d_gene: TRBD2
abundance: .
v_gene: TRBV5-1
j_gene: TRBJ2-7
CDR3nt: TGCGCCAGCAGCAACGTACTAGCGGGAGTTGCCGAGCAGTACTTC
CDR3aa: CASSNVLAGVAEQYF

d_gene: TRBD1
abundance: few
v_gene: TRBV25-1
j_gene: TRBJ2-7
CDR3nt: TGTGCCAGCATCGGGACAGGGGCCTACGAGCAGTACTTC
CDR3aa: CASIGTGAYEQYF

d_gene: .
abundance: .
v_gene: TRBV6-6
j_gene: TRBJ1-5
CDR3nt: TGTGCCAGCAGTTACGTGATAGATAGCAATCAGCCCCAGCATTTT
CDR3aa: CASSYVIDSNQPQHF

d_gene: .
abundance: .
v_gene: TRBV7-3
j_gene: TRBJ2-1
CDR3nt: TGTGCCAGCAGCTTAAACCCCGGAGGAGCGGGTGAGCAGTTCTTC
CDR3aa: CASSLNPGGAGEQFF

d_gene: .
abundance: once
v_gene: TRBV27
j_gene: TRBJ2-3
CDR3nt: TGTGCCAGCACCCCTCGAGGGGACACGGAGGCGGATACGCAGTATTTT
CDR3aa: CASTPRGDTEADTQYF

d_gene: TRBD2
abundance: .
v_gene: TRBV29-1
j_gene: TRBJ2-1
CDR3nt: TGCAGCGAGTGGACTAGTCTTCGGAATGAGCAGTTCTTC
CDR3aa: CSEWTSLRNEQFF

d_gene: TRBD1
abundance: few
v_gene: TRBV11-3
j_gene: TRBJ2-1
CDR3nt: TGTGCCAGCAGCGTGACAGGGTTTGGTGAGCAGTTCTTC
CDR3aa: CASSVTGFGEQFF

d_gene: TRBD1
abundance: .
v_gene: TRBV6-1
j_gene: TRBJ2-1
CDR3nt: TGTGCCAGCAGTGAATTCCGGACAGGGGGTGGACTCTACAATGAGCAGTTCTTC
CDR3aa: CASSEFRTGGGLYNEQFF

d_gene: TRBD1
abundance: .
v_gene: TRBV18
j_gene: TRBJ2-7
CDR3nt: TGTGCCAGCTCACCCAGGACAGGGGTCGCTTACGAGCAGTACTTC
CDR3aa: CASSPRTGVAYEQYF

d_gene: .
abundance: .
v_gene: TRBV25-1
j_gene: TRBJ2-2
CDR3nt: TGTGCCAGCAGATCAATTACCGGGGAGCTGTTTTTT
CDR3aa: CASRSITGELFF

d_gene: TRBD1
abundance: few
v_gene: TRBV18
j_gene: TRBJ2-5
CDR3nt: TGTGCCAGCTCACTCCTGGACAGGGGGCGGCAAGAGACCCAGTACTTC
CDR3aa: CASSLLDRGRQETQYF

d_gene: TRBD1
abundance: .
v_gene: TRBV9
j_gene: TRBJ1-1
CDR3nt: TGTGCCAGCAGCGGAGACAGGGGTCGACCGAACACTGAAGCTTTCTTT
CDR3aa: CASSGDRGRPNTEAFF

d_gene: .
abundance: .
v_gene: TRBV28
j_gene: TRBJ1-4
CDR3nt: TGTGCCAGCGGACTCCGGGCAGCCGAAAAACTGTTTTTT
CDR3aa: CASGLRAAEKLFF

d_gene: .
abundance: .
v_gene: TRBV28
j_gene: TRBJ1-2
CDR3nt: TGTGCCAGCAGTTTTGGGGGGGCCAGTGGCTACACCTTC
CDR3aa: CASSFGGASGYTF

d_gene: TRBD1
abundance: .
v_gene: TRBV30
j_gene: TRBJ1-3
CDR3nt: TGTGCCTGGGCCTGGGACAGCTCTGGAAACACCATATATTTT
CDR3aa: CAWAWDSSGNTIYF

d_gene: TRBD2
abundance: .
v_gene: TRBV20-1
j_gene: TRBJ2-5
CDR3nt: TGCAGTGAGAAGCGGGGAGAGACCCAGTACTTC
CDR3aa: CSEKRGETQYF

d_gene: TRBD1
abundance: .
v_gene: TRBV28
j_gene: TRBJ1-4
CDR3nt: TGTGCCAGCTGGGACAGGGCCTCGCACGCTAATGAAAAACTGTTTTTT
CDR3aa: CASWDRASHANEKLFF

d_gene: .
abundance: .
v_gene: TRBV19
j_gene: TRBJ2-5
CDR3nt: TGTGCCAGTAGTATAGCAGCTAGTGAGACCCAGTACTTC
CDR3aa: CASSIAASETQYF

d_gene: TRBD2
abundance: .
v_gene: TRBV27
j_gene: TRBJ2-1
CDR3nt: TGTGCCAGCAGCTACGTCCTAGCGGGAGTGTTCAGGAATGAGCAGTTCTTC
CDR3aa: CASSYVLAGVFRNEQFF

d_gene: .
abundance: .
v_gene: TRBV28
j_gene: TRBJ2-3
CDR3nt: TGTGCCAGCAGTTTTCCGACCGGGACTCTAGTACCCCAGATGCCTGCCGATACGCAGTATTTT
CDR3aa: CASSFPTGTLVPQMPADTQYF

d_gene: .
abundance: .
v_gene: TRBV6-5
j_gene: TRBJ2-3
CDR3nt: TGTGCCAGCGCTCCGGGGGGCGCCGCAGATACGCAGTATTTT
CDR3aa: CASAPGGAADTQYF